This T cell receptor (beta chain) stems from a study of blood T cell repertoires in COVID-19. Study summary: Italy, Spain and the United States were the sources of the convalescent and acute COVID-19 samples. In each case, the material was cDNA or gDNA derived from T cells, B-cell-depleted T cells, or PBMCs.

Per the germline V gene, CDR1 is SGHAT and CDR2 is FQDESV (reference sequence). The CDR3 sequence is 14 residues long. V shed 5 bases and J shed 7 bases, with 12 bases lying between them. Measured with immunoSEQ multiplex PCR; TCRdb has only the in-frame clones, and not every one. The sample lists hundreds of thousands of clones, around four fifths seen once, with around 1.8% in the top ten. Sequenced input: peripheral blood. The rearrangement joins TRBV11-1 to TRBJ1-6; D gene uncertain. The clonotype originates from a woman aged 80 or over with acute or convalescent COVID-19. The CDR3 coding sequence is TGTGCCAGCAGCGCCCGACAAATAAATTCACCCCTCCACTTT. Its protein product is CASSARQINSPLHF.